The 22 T cell receptor beta chains in this list originate from one sample, sequenced in a study of cytomegalovirus exposure and HLA in healthy donors. The protocol was immunoSEQ multiplex PCR, while the TCRdb copy is restricted to in-frame clones and leaves out a portion. This sample has 90,000 to 150,000 clones, with roughly 86% found just once. The source material was PBMCs. The receptors shown here come from a man aged 18 to 29 in good health and CMV-seronegative.

The chain recombines TRBV7-8 with TRBJ2-3, with D perhaps TRBD2 (6 bases). Trimming pared 1 base from V and 4 bases from J, leaving 9 bases between. This CDR3 region has 14 residues. The germline V gene has CDR1 SGHVS and CDR2 FQNEAQ. CDR3 bases: TGTGCCAGCAGCTTAGGCGCGGGGTCAGATACGCAGTATTTT. It translates to CASSLGAGSDTQYF.

This clone has only one observation. CDR3 DNA: TGTGCCTGGAGTGTCCTCGCGGGAGCTAGTGAGCAGTTCTTC. The encoded protein is CAWSVLAGASEQFF. This chain uses TRBV30 with TRBJ2-1; 7 positions agree with TRBD2. The ends lost 0 bases at V and 9 bases at J; junction bases unmatched: 8. The germline gives CDR1 GTSNPN, CDR2 SVGIG (reference sequence). The CDR3 length is 14 residues. Drawing the rest from reference TRBV30 and TRBJ2-1, the complete variable domain is SQTIHQWPATLVQPVGSPLSLECTVEGTSNPNLYWYRQAAGRGLQLLFYSVGIGQISSEVPQNLSASRPQDRQFILSSKKLLLSDSGFYLCAWSVLAGASEQFFGPGTRLTVL.

The rearrangement joins TRBV7-9 to TRBJ2-7, with D possibly matching TRBD1 (5 bases). The CDR3 contains 14 residues. Germline CDR1 is SEHNR and CDR2 is FQNEAQ (reference sequence). Trimming shortened V by 1 base and J by 5 bases, and 12 bases separated the two germline ends. CDR3 sequence: CASSLVSQADEQYF. CDR3 nucleotides: TGTGCCAGCAGCTTAGTCTCACAGGCCGACGAGCAGTACTTC.

A note on this clone: At one of its ends the junction is not consistent with the germline gene, which may arise from a read error. The chain employs TRBV6-1 and TRBJ2-7; tentatively, D is TRBD2 (5 bases). The CDR3 consists of 14 residues. Germline CDR1 MNHNS, CDR2 SASEGT. This chain's CDR3 is CASKGPGISYEQYF. As DNA, the CDR3 is TGTGCCAGCAAAGGACCGGGGATCTCCTACGAGCAGTATTTC.

The chain uses TRBV6-5 and TRBJ2-3, with 7 bases lining up with TRBD1. The V gene's germline CDR1 is MNHEY and CDR2 SVGAGI. Trimming at V came to 9 bases and at J to 4 bases, leaving 10 bases not matched to a gene. The CDR3 totals 14 residues. CDR3 coding DNA: TGTGCCAGTTGCCTCGGGACAGCCCCAGATACGCAGTATTTT. Residues: CASCLGTAPDTQYF.

This chain's CDR3 is CAWSVNREYGYTF. The CDR3 coding sequence is TGTGCCTGGAGTGTAAACAGGGAATATGGCTACACCTTC. The chain employs TRBV30 and TRBJ1-2; perhaps TRBD1 as D (6 bases). The CDR3 is made up of 13 amino acids. V lost 0 bases and J 5 bases, leaving 10 bases between the germline ends. CDR1 is GTSNPN and CDR2 is SVGIG in the germline V gene (reference sequence).

The chain has TRBV6-1 and TRBJ1-2; 7 bases map to TRBD1. Per the germline V gene, CDR1 is MNHNS and CDR2 is SASEGT. J gave up 0 bases and V 5 bases, and 6 bases lay outside the gene matches. This CDR3 comprises 15 residues. In DNA, the CDR3 is TGTGCCAGCAGTAACCACAGGGGAGCTAACTATGGCTACACCTTC. As protein: CASSNHRGANYGYTF.

The genes are TRBV6-1 and TRBJ2-3; D ambiguous. Germline CDR1 is MNHNS and CDR2 is SASEGT. CDR3 size: 12 residues. The V and J ends lost 7 bases and 1 base respectively, with 6 bases between them. Here the CDR3 reads CASNQGTDTQYF. CDR3 DNA: TGTGCCAGCAACCAGGGCACAGATACGCAGTATTTT.

This chain uses TRBV5-1 with TRBJ2-5; TRBD2 matches 9 bases. From germline, CDR1 is SGHRS and CDR2 YFSETQ. This CDR3 spans 14 amino acids. With 2 bases clipped from V and 2 bases from J, the junction kept 1 base outside the gene matches. The CDR3 reads CASSFAGGQETQYF. In nucleotides, the CDR3 is TGCGCCAGCAGCTTCGCGGGAGGGCAAGAGACCCAGTACTTC.

This chain connects TRBV4-2 to TRBJ2-3, with 7 bases aligning to TRBD1. The CDR3 contains 13 residues. V lost 8 bases to trimming and J lost 6 bases; unmatched junction nucleotides: 8. Germline assignment: CDR1 LGHNA and CDR2 YNFKEQ. The CDR3 reads CASSRGSGDTQYF. The CDR3, as DNA: TGTGCCAGCTCCAGGGGGAGTGGGGATACGCAGTATTTT.

The chain combines TRBV19 with TRBJ1-5; perhaps TRBD1 as D (6 bases). V lost 7 bases, J lost 0 bases, and 10 bases lay in between. Germline lookup yields CDR1 LNHDA and CDR2 SQIVND (reference sequence). This CDR3 has 14 residues. CDR3 DNA sequence: TGTGCCAGTACCCCGGACAGTAGCAATCAGCCCCAGCATTTT. Residues: CASTPDSSNQPQHF.

The chain links TRBV6-5 to TRBJ1-2, with TRBD1 identical over 9 bases. The junction had 10 bases not matched to a gene; V was cut back by 5 bases and J by 6 bases. CDR1 is MNHEY and CDR2 is SVGAGI in the germline V gene. This CDR3 is 15 amino acids long. CDR3 in amino acids: CASSLQGALHDGYTF. Here the CDR3 DNA reads TGTGCCAGCAGTCTACAGGGGGCACTTCACGATGGCTACACCTTC.

This clone appeared once. The genes are TRBV11-2 and TRBJ1-4; a weak D match, TRBD1 (5 bases). The CDR3 runs 15 residues. Trimming left V 5 bases short and J 8 bases short, with 18 bases between. Germline V gene data show CDR1 as SGHAT and CDR2 as FQNNGV. CDR3 nucleotides: TGTGCCAGCAGCCCGGGTGCCAGGGTTCAGGAAAAACTGTTTTTT. Its translation: CASSPGARVQEKLFF.

This clone has more than one count but fewer than ten. The CDR3 sequence is CACHQGHSGNTIYF. DNA for the CDR3: TGTGCCTGCCACCAGGGCCACTCTGGAAACACCATATATTTT. This chain connects TRBV30 to TRBJ1-3; D is possibly TRBD1 (5 bases). V dropped 6 bases and J dropped 0 bases, with 12 bases sitting between them. Germline values: CDR1 GTSNPN, CDR2 SVGIG (reference sequence). The CDR3 runs 14 residues.

This chain links TRBV19 with TRBJ2-2, with D perhaps matching TRBD2 (5 bases). V lost 1 base and J lost 5, with 5 bases in between. The germline V gene has CDR1 LNHDA and CDR2 SQIVND (reference sequence). This CDR3 is built from 13 residues. DNA for the CDR3: TGTGCCAGTAGTATAGCGGGGACCGGGGAGCTGTTTTTT. This translates into CASSIAGTGELFF.

The J gene is TRBJ1-2, the V gene TRBV2, with 9 positions matching TRBD1. The CDR3 is 15 amino acids. Germline CDR1 SNHLY, CDR2 FYNNEI. Unmatched junction bases numbered 14, after V lost 7 bases and J lost 8 bases. The CDR3 reads CASIKGTGGAWGYTF. The CDR3 bases are TGTGCCAGCATTAAAGGCACAGGGGGCGCTTGGGGCTACACCTTC.

This clone was recorded only once. The chain links TRBV29-1 to TRBJ2-5, with 12 bases aligning to TRBD2. The V gene's germline CDR1 is SQVTM and CDR2 ANQGSEA. V trimming: 2 bases; J trimming: 1 base; junction bases outside the gene matches: 2. The CDR3 totals 15 residues. This CDR3 reads CSVERTSGIQETQYF. Written as DNA, the CDR3 is TGCAGCGTTGAACGGACTAGCGGGATCCAAGAGACCCAGTACTTC. Drawing the rest from reference TRBV29-1 and TRBJ2-5, the complete variable domain is SAVISQKPSRDICQRGTSLTIQCQVDSQVTMMFWYRQQPGQSLTLIATANQGSEATYESGFVIDKFPISRPNLTFSTLTVSNMSPEDSSIYLCSVERTSGIQETQYFGPGTRLLVL.

J is TRBJ2-2 and V is TRBV5-1; TRBD2 aligns across 9 bases. CDR3 length: 15 amino acids. Germline CDR1 is SGHRS and CDR2 is YFSETQ. The J segment lost 4 bases and the V segment lost 5 bases, leaving 6 bases of the junction unmatched. The CDR3 loop is CASRGRGGSTGELFF. CDR3 in DNA: TGCGCCAGCAGGGGGCGGGGGGGCAGCACCGGGGAGCTGTTTTTT.

V and J are TRBV19 and TRBJ2-1, with 9 bases aligning to TRBD2. In germline, CDR1 is LNHDA, CDR2 SQIVND (reference sequence). CDR3 length: 18 residues. J gave up 4 bases and V 3 bases, and 13 bases lay outside the gene matches. CDR3 DNA: TGTGCCAGTAGTATGCGCACCTCTCTAGCGGGATCGTACAATGAGCAGTTCTTC. Amino acid sequence: CASSMRTSLAGSYNEQFF.

The V call is TRBV5-6, the J call TRBJ2-7, with 8 nucleotides matching TRBD1. The CDR3 is 15 amino acids. Germline lookup yields CDR1 SGHDT and CDR2 YYEEEE. The V and J ends lost 6 bases and 5 bases, in that order; junction bases with no gene match: 13. For the CDR3, the DNA is TGTGCCAGCAACTCCCTAGGACAGGGTCTCAACGAGCAGTACTTC. This gives the protein CASNSLGQGLNEQYF.

This chain links TRBV5-1 with TRBJ2-7; D is perhaps TRBD1 (5 bases). This CDR3 has 14 residues. Between the trimmed V and J ends, which lost 0 bases and 5 bases, there was a span of 12 bases. Germline CDR1 is SGHRS and CDR2 is YFSETQ. CDR3 protein: CASSLDVRANEQYF. For the CDR3, the DNA is TGCGCCAGCAGCTTGGACGTCAGGGCTAACGAGCAGTACTTC.

The DNA of the CDR3 is TGTGCCACCAGTCAGGGGACGAGCTCCTACGAGCAGTACTTC. It encodes CATSQGTSSYEQYF. This chain uses TRBV15 with TRBJ2-7; the D gene is possibly TRBD1 (6 bases). The V gene lost 6 bases and the J gene lost 0 bases, with 12 bases spanning the gap. CDR1 LNHNV and CDR2 YYDKDF come from the germline V gene (reference sequence). The length of the CDR3 is 14 residues.